This T cell receptor beta chain emerged from a study of blood T cell repertoires in COVID-19. This CDR3 has 15 residues. The ends lost 2 bases at V and 10 bases at J; junction bases unmatched: 7. CDR1 and CDR2 (germline): SNHLY, FYNNEI. Method: immunoSEQ multiplex PCR; TCRdb's copy keeps in-frame clones and lacks some. In the table there are roughly 250,000 clones, approximately 90% of which are singletons. Sequenced input: PBMCs or T cells enriched from blood (not recorded which). The gene calls are TRBV2 and TRBJ1-6, with 8 nucleotides matching TRBD1. The sequence was obtained from a woman aged 25-40 years with acute COVID-19. The CDR3, as DNA: TGTGCCAGCAGTGAAAATCAGGGGGCAGGATCACCCCTCCACTTT. Translating it yields CASSENQGAGSPLHF. The full variable domain, rest sourced from reference TRBV2 and TRBJ1-6, is EPEVTQTPSHQVTQMGQEVILRCVPISNHLYFYWYRQILGQKVEFLVSFYNNEISEKSEIFDDQFSVERPDGSNFTLKIRSTKLEDSAMYFCASSENQGAGSPLHFGNGTRLTVT.